The rows below give T cell receptor beta chains drawn from one sample of a study of T cell repertoires in cytomegalovirus infection. A single record per CDR3 protein comes from TCRdb applying MiXCR to the reads. Among some 350,000 distinct CDR3 sequences listed, 18% were seen once. The sample comprised PBMCs. The receptors stem from a human donor in good health (CMV status not recorded). Some clones in this sample may be carry-over from other donors' samples. The CDR3 runs from the conserved cysteine through the conserved F or W. A D gene is named only where the DNA matches it firmly. A row's size may be missing; if present it is once, few, many or a size class.

d_call | j_call | cdr3_length | clone_size | v_call | cdr3_aa | cdr3_nt
NA | TRBJ2-5 | 16 | many | TRBV24-1 | CATSDLTRDGKETQYF | TGTGCCACCAGTGATCTCACGAGGGATGGAAAAGAGACCCAGTACTTC
NA | TRBJ2-5 | 14 | few | TRBV2 | CASTPRRDQETQYF | TGTGCCAGCACCCCACGTCGGGACCAAGAGACCCAGTACTTC
TRBD1 | TRBJ2-2 | 15 | NA | TRBV12-3/TRBV12-4 | CASSKQGVDTGELFF | TGTGCCAGCAGCAAACAGGGGGTCGACACCGGGGAGCTGTTTTTT
TRBD1 | TRBJ2-3 | 16 | NA | TRBV4-2 | CASSQDLGQGTDTQYF | TGTGCCAGCAGCCAAGATCTGGGACAGGGGACAGATACGCAGTATTTT
NA | TRBJ2-7 | 14 | few | TRBV29-1 | CSVVTQGFSYEQYF | TGCAGCGTCGTGACCCAAGGTTTCTCCTACGAGCAGTACTTC
NA | TRBJ1-2 | 14 | few | TRBV7-2 | CASSPTPNSYGYTF | TGTGCCAGCAGCCCCACTCCCAACAGCTATGGCTACACCTTC
NA | TRBJ1-1 | 15 | few | TRBV5-4 | CASSRYSAGHTEAFF | TGTGCCAGCAGCAGATACTCGGCAGGACACACTGAAGCTTTCTTT
NA | TRBJ1-2 | 13 | NA | TRBV12-3/TRBV12-4 | CASSGRGHYGYTF | TGTGCCAGCAGTGGGCGGGGGCACTATGGCTACACCTTC
NA | TRBJ2-5 | 14 | NA | TRBV5-4 | CASSLRDGDETQYF | TGTGCCAGCAGCTTACGGGACGGAGATGAGACCCAGTACTTC
NA | TRBJ1-2 | 16 | many | TRBV7-6 | CASSQVIDIPLHGYTF | TGTGCCAGCAGCCAAGTGATTGACATCCCTCTACATGGCTACACCTTC
NA | TRBJ2-5 | 12 | NA | TRBV6-2/TRBV6-3 | CASITSGGLYHF | TGTGCCAGCATCACCTCAGGAGGACTATACCACTTC
NA | TRBJ2-5 | 17 | NA | TRBV12-5 | CASGLFLGGGQKETQYF | TGTGCTAGTGGTTTGTTCTTGGGGGGGGGACAAAAAGAGACCCAGTACTTC
NA | TRBJ1-2 | 13 | NA | TRBV7-9 | CASSRTENYGYIF | TGTGCCAGCAGTCGGACGGAGAACTATGGCTACATCTTC
NA | TRBJ2-1 | 13 | few | TRBV7-2 | CASSFKPGNEQFF | TGTGCCAGCAGCTTCAAGCCGGGCAATGAGCAGTTCTTC
NA | TRBJ2-3 | 13 | NA | TRBV5-4 | CASSLTPSDTQYF | TGTGCCAGCAGCTTGACGCCGTCTGATACGCAGTATTTT
NA | TRBJ2-5 | 13 | few | TRBV28 | CASSPNYQETQYF | TGTGCCAGCAGTCCGAACTACCAAGAGACCCAGTACTTC
NA | TRBJ1-2 | 15 | NA | TRBV18 | CASSPPGAAGGGYTF | TGTGCCAGCTCACCTCCCGGGGCCGCCGGAGGAGGCTACACCTTC
NA | TRBJ2-5 | 15 | many | TRBV27 | CASSWEGAHQETQYF | TGTGCCAGCAGTTGGGAAGGGGCCCACCAAGAGACCCAGTACTTC
NA | TRBJ2-7 | 14 | NA | TRBV7-9 | CASSSRGGSYEQYF | TGTGCCAGCAGCTCTAGAGGGGGCTCCTACGAGCAGTACTTC
NA | TRBJ2-3 | 15 | many | TRBV7-6 | CASSLVGPSTDTQYF | TGTGCCAGCAGCTTAGTTGGCCCTAGCACAGATACGCAGTATTTT
NA | TRBJ2-7 | 15 | NA | TRBV2 | CASSEAPGHQYEQYF | TGTGCCAGCAGTGAAGCGCCGGGACACCAATACGAGCAGTACTTC
NA | TRBJ2-1 | 15 | few | TRBV11-3 | CASSLEPGPHNEQFF | TGTGCCAGCAGCTTAGAACCGGGACCCCACAATGAGCAGTTCTTC
TRBD2 | TRBJ2-3 | 16 | few | TRBV5-6 | CASSYLGLARTDTQYF | TGTGCCAGCAGCTACTTGGGACTAGCCCGCACAGATACGCAGTATTTT
NA | TRBJ2-7 | 14 | many | TRBV7-2 | CASSLDMGIYEQYF | TGTGCCAGCAGCCTAGACATGGGAATCTACGAGCAGTACTTC
TRBD2 | TRBJ2-5 | 14 | NA | TRBV29-1 | CSASASGGQETQYF | TGCAGCGCCTCCGCTAGCGGGGGCCAAGAGACCCAGTACTTC
NA | TRBJ2-7 | 14 | NA | TRBV2 | CASSERGFSYEQYF | TGTGCCAGCAGTGAGAGGGGTTTCTCCTACGAGCAGTACTTC
NA | TRBJ2-6 | 19 | NA | TRBV5-1 | CASSLAPTGLRSGANVLTF | TGCGCCAGCAGCTTGGCTCCCACAGGGCTCCGCTCTGGGGCCAACGTCCTGACTTTC
TRBD2 | TRBJ2-5 | 18 | many | TRBV7-2 | CASSLKKLAGVYQETQYF | TGTGCCAGCAGCTTAAAGAAACTAGCGGGCGTGTACCAAGAGACCCAGTACTTC
NA | TRBJ1-6 | 15 | NA | TRBV7-2 | CASSLDWTWYSPLHF | TGTGCCAGCAGCTTAGATTGGACATGGTATTCACCCCTCCACTTT
TRBD2 | TRBJ2-5 | 16 | many | TRBV7-9 | CASNGALAGGRETQYF | TGTGCCAGCAACGGCGCGCTAGCGGGAGGGCGAGAGACCCAGTACTTC
TRBD2 | TRBJ2-7 | 15 | NA | TRBV20-1 | CSARERTSGGNEQYF | TGCAGTGCTAGAGAACGGACTAGCGGGGGTAACGAGCAGTACTTC